Given below is one T cell receptor (beta chain) in context. This record comes from a study of shared T cell receptors in the human thymus. V lost 6 bases to trimming and J lost 4 bases, with 12 bases between them. CDR3 length: 13 amino acids. Germline V gene sequence: CDR1 MNHNS, CDR2 SASEGT. Some clones are missing from TCRdb's copy, which holds only in-frame ones; the method was immunoSEQ multiplex PCR. Of roughly 560,000 clones listed, roughly 74% are singletons. The same data also went into a second study, on human thymus T cells. As that study records: Apparent bias marked the V and J gene usage of thymic and blood repertoires.

Input material: thymocytes. This clonotype originated in a boy under three years old with a congenital heart defect. The V gene is TRBV6-1, the J gene TRBJ1-2; D unclear. Here the CDR3 reads CASRFPSPYGYTF. The CDR3 DNA is TGTGCCAGCAGGTTTCCCAGTCCCTATGGCTACACCTTC.